This entry lists 15 T cell receptor beta chains sequenced from one sample in a study of cytotoxic CD8 clonotypes in ibrutinib-treated CLL. Using immunoSEQ multiplex PCR, the repertoire was profiled, and TCRdb retains in-frame clones only, with some absent. In the table there are 35,000 to 55,000 clones, under 75% of which are singletons. The material was PBMCs, obtained after 12 months of ibrutinib treatment. The receptors come from a human donor with chronic lymphocytic leukemia.

The chain couples TRBV18 to TRBJ1-4; 8 bases are a match to TRBD1. With V trimmed by 0 bases and J by 6 bases, 3 bases remained unmatched. Germline CDR1 and CDR2: KGHSH and LQKENI. The CDR3 length is 15 residues. CDR3 sequence (DNA): TGTGCCAGCTCACCACCTCGGACAGGGTATGAAAAACTGTTTTTT. Its translation: CASSPPRTGYEKLFF. The whole variable domain, remainder taken from reference TRBV18 and TRBJ1-4, is NAGVMQNPRHLVRRRGQEARLRCSPMKGHSHVYWYRQLPEEGLKFMVYLQKENIIDESGMPKERFSAEFPKEGPSILRIQQVVRGDSAAYFCASSPPRTGYEKLFFGSGTQLSVL.

This clone has a handful of counts. The chain joins TRBV10-2 to TRBJ1-6, with D perhaps TRBD1 (5 bases). The CDR3 sequence is 16 residues long. Germline CDR1 is WSHSY and CDR2 is SAAADI. Trimming cost V 5 bases and J 7 bases, with 18 bases left between them. CDR3 DNA: TGCGCCAGCAGTCGGGGCAGCGTACCTTTAAATTCACCCCTCCACTTT. Residues: CASSRGSVPLNSPLHF.

This clone was seen more than once but under ten times. This rearrangement joins TRBV19 to TRBJ1-1; D call uncertain. The CDR3 consists of 14 residues. Germline V gene data show CDR1 as LNHDA and CDR2 as SQIVND (reference sequence). With 0 bases removed from V and 4 bases from J, the gap between germline ends came to 9 bases. The CDR3 DNA reads TGTGCCAGTAGTATAGATCCCTACAGCACTGAAGCTTTCTTT. This translates into CASSIDPYSTEAFF.

The V and J genes are TRBV21-1 and TRBJ2-4; the table calls TRBD2, which could not be checked here. TRBV21-1 is a recognized pseudogene. This CDR3 region has 18 residues. Here the CDR3 DNA reads TGTGCCAGCAGCACTAAAGGTGGGGGGGCACGAGCCAAAAACATTCAGTACTTC. Its translation is CASSTKGGGARAKNIQYF.

This chain links TRBV29-1 with TRBJ2-7; D perhaps matches TRBD1 (6 bases). Germline loops: CDR1 SQVTM, CDR2 ANQGSEA. The CDR3 extends over 13 amino acids. V lost 7 bases and J lost 0, with 13 bases in between. The CDR3 region is CSAGTPNSYEQYF. The CDR3 nucleotides are TGCAGCGCGGGGACACCGAACTCCTACGAGCAGTACTTC.

This chain links TRBV2 with TRBJ1-3, with D possibly matching TRBD1 (5 bases). Trimming cost V 6 bases and J 5 bases, with 11 bases left between them. CDR3 length: 13 amino acids. The germline CDR1 and CDR2 sequences are SNHLY and FYNNEI. The CDR3 DNA reads as TGTGCCAGCAGCATAGGGACCAGAAACACCATATATTTT. This sequence encodes CASSIGTRNTIYF.

This clone was counted a single time. V and J are TRBV6-1 and TRBJ1-2; the D gene is possibly TRBD1 (6 bases). Germline-derived CDR1 and CDR2 are MNHNS and SASEGT. Trimming stripped 7 bases from V and 8 bases from J, with 14 bases between. CDR3 length: 12 residues. CDR3 sequence reads: CASTNPGTGYTF. In nucleotides, the CDR3 is TGTGCCAGCACCAACCCAGGGACAGGCTACACCTTC.

V is TRBV19 and J is TRBJ1-2, with D perhaps TRBD1 (5 bases). CDR3 length: 15 amino acids. The V gene lost 1 base and the J gene lost 0 bases, with 9 bases spanning the gap. Germline values: CDR1 LNHDA, CDR2 SQIVND (reference sequence). This CDR3 reads CASSIGDRTNYGYTF. The DNA for the CDR3 is TGTGCCAGTAGTATAGGTGACAGAACTAACTATGGCTACACCTTC.

This clone was observed a handful of times. The chain combines TRBV10-3 with TRBJ1-2, with D perhaps TRBD1 (5 bases). This CDR3 is 17 amino acids long. Between the trimmed V and J ends, which lost 3 bases and 2 bases, there was a span of 19 bases. Germline CDR1 reads ENHRY; CDR2 reads SYGVKD. This CDR3 is CAISDTGTSFSNYGYTF. As DNA, the CDR3 is TGTGCCATCAGTGATACCGGGACTTCTTTTTCCAACTATGGCTACACCTTC.

CDR3 nucleotides: TGTGCCAGCAGTTTCAACGGACAGGGAAACACCATATATTTT. This translates into CASSFNGQGNTIYF. The chain uses TRBV27 and TRBJ1-3; a weak D match, TRBD1 (6 bases). The CDR3 is 14 residues long. Trimming removed 3 bases from V and 4 bases from J, with 10 bases in between. In germline, CDR1 is MNHEY, CDR2 SMNVEV (reference sequence).

This chain links TRBV6-1 with TRBJ1-6; tentative D call: TRBD1 (5 bases). V dropped 4 bases and J dropped 9 bases, with 19 bases sitting between them. Looked up from germline, CDR1 is MNHNS and CDR2 is SASEGT. The CDR3 is made up of 16 amino acids. CDR3: CASSASGMSGSSPLHF. The CDR3 bases are TGTGCCAGCAGTGCATCCGGGATGTCAGGGAGTTCACCCCTCCACTTT.

This chain joins TRBV5-1 and TRBJ1-5; tentatively, D is TRBD1 (5 bases). Trimming cost V 4 bases and J 0 bases, with 11 bases left between them. The CDR3 is 15 residues long. Germline assignment: CDR1 SGHRS and CDR2 YFSETQ. The CDR3 DNA sequence: TGCGCCAGCAGCCCTGGGACGGATAGCAATCAGCCCCAGCATTTT. Translation: CASSPGTDSNQPQHF. The entire variable domain, with the rest obtained from reference TRBV5-1 and TRBJ1-5, is as follows: KAGVTQTPRYLIKTRGQQVTLSCSPISGHRSVSWYQQTPGQGLQFLFEYFSETQRNKGNFPGRFSGRQFSNSRSEMNVSTLELGDSALYLCASSPGTDSNQPQHFGDGTRLSIL.

J is TRBJ2-7 and V is TRBV30; the D is unclear. There are 11 residues in the CDR3. Germline-derived CDR1 and CDR2 are GTSNPN and SVGIG (reference sequence). V was shortened by 2 bases and J by 4 bases, with 6 bases between the two germline ends. CDR3 residues: CAWSNRYEQYF. The CDR3 DNA follows: TGTGCCTGGAGTAATAGGTACGAGCAGTACTTC.

The chain recombines TRBV6-4 with TRBJ2-3; possible D gene TRBD2, 7 bases. The CDR3 length is 13 residues. CDR1 is MRHNA and CDR2 is SNTAGT in the germline V gene. V shed 8 bases and J shed 5 bases, with 14 bases lying between them. CDR3 bases: TGTGCCAGCTCTCGGGGGGCGGAAGATACGCAGTATTTT. Protein: CASSRGAEDTQYF.

J is TRBJ2-5 and V is TRBV27; D not certain. V lost 4 bases, J lost 1 base, and 13 bases lay in between. Germline V gene data show CDR1 as MNHEY and CDR2 as SMNVEV (reference sequence). CDR3 length equals 15 residues. The CDR3 sequence: CASSYARQSQETQYF. CDR3 coding DNA: TGTGCCAGCAGTTACGCGAGACAATCCCAAGAGACCCAGTACTTC.